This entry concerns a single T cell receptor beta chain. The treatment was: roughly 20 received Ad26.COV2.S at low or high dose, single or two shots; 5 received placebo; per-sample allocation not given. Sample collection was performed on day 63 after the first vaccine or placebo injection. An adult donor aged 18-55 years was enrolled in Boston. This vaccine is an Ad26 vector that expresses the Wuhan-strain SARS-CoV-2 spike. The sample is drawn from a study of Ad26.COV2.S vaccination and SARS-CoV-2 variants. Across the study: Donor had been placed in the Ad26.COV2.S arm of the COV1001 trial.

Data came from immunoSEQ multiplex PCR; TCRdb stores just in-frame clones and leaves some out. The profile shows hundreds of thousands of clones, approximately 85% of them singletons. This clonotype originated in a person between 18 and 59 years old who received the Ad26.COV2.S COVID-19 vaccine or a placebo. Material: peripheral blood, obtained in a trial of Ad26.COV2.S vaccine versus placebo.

CDR3 bases: TGTGCCAGCTCACCGACAGGGGCCTACGAGCAGTACTTC. It specifies CASSPTGAYEQYF. The chain is built from TRBV18 and TRBJ2-7; TRBD1 aligns across 8 bases. CDR1 and CDR2 from the germline V gene are KGHSH and LQKENI. Losses at the gene ends were 3 bases for V and 2 bases for J; bases not matched to a gene: 0. CDR3 length equals 13 residues.